The table lists the clone carrying this T cell receptor (beta chain) with a few counts. This sample is drawn from a study of control samples from healthy donors and cancer patients. Only in-frame clones appear in the TCRdb table, and some are missing; sequencing was by immunoSEQ multiplex PCR. The repertoire holds about 12,000 clones, with approximately 95% as singletons. CDR1 is PRHDT and CDR2 is FYEKMQ in the germline V gene (reference sequence). The V end lost 4 bases, the J end lost 0 bases, and 16 bases lay between the germline ends. The CDR3 loop spans 17 amino acids. The J gene is TRBJ2-1, the V gene TRBV13; D ambiguous. The sequence came from a man between 65 and 85 years old with head and neck cancer. Sequencing used PBMCs. In nucleotides, the CDR3 is TGTGCCAGCAGCTCCCAAACCGGCGGAATCTCCTACAATGAGCAGTTCTTC. Protein sequence: CASSSQTGGISYNEQFF.